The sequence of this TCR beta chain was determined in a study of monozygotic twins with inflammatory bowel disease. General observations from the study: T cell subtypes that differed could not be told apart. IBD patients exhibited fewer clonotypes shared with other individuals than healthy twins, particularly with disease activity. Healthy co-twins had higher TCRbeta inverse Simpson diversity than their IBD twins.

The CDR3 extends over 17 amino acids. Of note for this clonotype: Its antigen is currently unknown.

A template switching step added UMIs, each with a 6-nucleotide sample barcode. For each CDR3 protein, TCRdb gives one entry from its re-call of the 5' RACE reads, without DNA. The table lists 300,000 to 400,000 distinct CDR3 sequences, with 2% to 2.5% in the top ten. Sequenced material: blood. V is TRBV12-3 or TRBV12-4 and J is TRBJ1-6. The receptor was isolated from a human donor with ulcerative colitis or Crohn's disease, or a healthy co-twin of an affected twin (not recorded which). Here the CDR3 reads CASRPSLMAILNSPLHF.